The subject of this entry is one TCR beta chain. Its antigen remains unknown. These data originate in a study of cytomegalovirus exposure and HLA in healthy donors. The study, taken as a whole, reports: When a later analysis was performed, an Asian-associated ancestry cluster reportedly had fewer N-insertions than the roughly 700-donor mean. Association with HLA alleles at 0.05 false discovery rate was found for 16,951 TCR beta sequences in a later analysis.

A multiplex PCR was run with 60 Vbeta primers and 13 Jbeta primers. Using immunoSEQ multiplex PCR, the repertoire was profiled, and TCRdb retains in-frame clones only, with some absent. The table shows about 98,000 clones, with about 81% occurring only once. The clonotype originates from a man aged 18 to 29 in good health and CMV-seropositive. The sequencing sample was made of PBMCs.

The CDR3 loop reads CASSFQGVGDGYTF. CDR3 bases: TGTGCCAGCAGCTTCCAGGGGGTGGGCGATGGCTACACCTTC. The chain joins TRBV7-9 to TRBJ1-2, with 7 bases matching TRBD1. Trimming took 3 bases from V and 6 from J; bases not matched to a gene: 7. The CDR3 consists of 14 residues. The germline CDR1 and CDR2 sequences are SEHNR and FQNEAQ (reference sequence).